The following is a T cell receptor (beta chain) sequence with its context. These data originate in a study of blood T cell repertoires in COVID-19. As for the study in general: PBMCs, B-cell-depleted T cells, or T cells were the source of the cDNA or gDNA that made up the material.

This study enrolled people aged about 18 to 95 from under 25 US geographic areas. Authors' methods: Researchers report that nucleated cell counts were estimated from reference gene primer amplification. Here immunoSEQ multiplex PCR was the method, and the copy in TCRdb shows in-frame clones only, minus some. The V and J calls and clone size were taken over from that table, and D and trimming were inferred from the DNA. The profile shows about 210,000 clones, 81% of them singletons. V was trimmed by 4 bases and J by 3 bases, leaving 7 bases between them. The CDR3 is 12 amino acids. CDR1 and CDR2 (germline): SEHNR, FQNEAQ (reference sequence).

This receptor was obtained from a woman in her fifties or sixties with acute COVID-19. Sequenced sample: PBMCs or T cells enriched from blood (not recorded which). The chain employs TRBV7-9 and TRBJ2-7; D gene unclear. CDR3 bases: TGTGCCAGCAGCTACACTATCTACGAGCAGTACTTC. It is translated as CASSYTIYEQYF.